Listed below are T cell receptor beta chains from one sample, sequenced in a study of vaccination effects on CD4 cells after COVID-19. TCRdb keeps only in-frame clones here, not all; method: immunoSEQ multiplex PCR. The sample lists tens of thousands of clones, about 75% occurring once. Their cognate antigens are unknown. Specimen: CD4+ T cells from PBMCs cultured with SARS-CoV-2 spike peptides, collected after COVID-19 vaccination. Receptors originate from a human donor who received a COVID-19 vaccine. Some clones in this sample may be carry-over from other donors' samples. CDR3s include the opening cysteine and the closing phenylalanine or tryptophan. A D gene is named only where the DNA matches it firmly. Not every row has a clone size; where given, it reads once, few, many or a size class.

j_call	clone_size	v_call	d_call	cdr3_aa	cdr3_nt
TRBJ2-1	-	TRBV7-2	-	CASSLDSTYSYNEQFF	TGTGCCAGCAGCTTAGATTCCACCTACTCCTACAATGAGCAGTTCTTC
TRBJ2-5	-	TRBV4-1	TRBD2	CASSQKPPGLGEETQYF	TGCGCCAGCAGCCAAAAACCCCCCGGACTAGGTGAAGAGACCCAGTACTTC
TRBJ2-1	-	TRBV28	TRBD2	CASRLAGGALDEQFF	TGTGCCAGCAGGCTAGCGGGGGGGGCCCTCGATGAGCAGTTCTTC
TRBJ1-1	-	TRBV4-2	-	CASSESTRVNTEAFF	TGTGCCAGCAGCGAGTCCACGAGGGTGAACACTGAAGCTTTCTTT
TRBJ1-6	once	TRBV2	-	CASVVRTPQNSPLHF	TGTGCCAGCGTTGTAAGGACCCCACAAAATTCACCCCTCCACTTT
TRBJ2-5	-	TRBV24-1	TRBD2	CATSDPSGGGETQYF	TGTGCCACCAGTGATCCTAGCGGGGGAGGTGAGACCCAGTACTTC
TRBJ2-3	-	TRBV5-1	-	CASSLGLVTDTQYF	TGCGCCAGCAGCTTGGGACTGGTAACAGATACGCAGTATTTT
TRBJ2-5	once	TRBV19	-	CASSIDSQETQYF	TGTGCCAGTAGTATCGACAGCCAAGAGACCCAGTACTTC
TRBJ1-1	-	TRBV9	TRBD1	CASSSRWTGEAFF	TGTGCCAGCAGCTCCCGCTGGACAGGAGAAGCTTTCTTT
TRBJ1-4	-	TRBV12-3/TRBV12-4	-	CASSRGVELFF	TGTGCCAGCAGCCGCGGGGTCGAACTGTTTTTT
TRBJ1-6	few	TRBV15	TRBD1	CATSRGGTGESPLHF	TGTGCCACCAGCAGAGGGGGGACAGGGGAATCACCCCTCCACTTT
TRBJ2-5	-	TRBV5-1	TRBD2	CASSREGPLAGGETQYF	TGCGCCAGCAGCCGAGAGGGGCCCCTAGCGGGGGGGGAGACCCAGTACTTC
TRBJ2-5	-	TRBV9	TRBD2	CASSPRTSLPETQYF	TGTGCCAGCAGCCCGAGGACTAGTCTGCCAGAGACCCAGTACTTC
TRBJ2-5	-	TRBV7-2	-	CASSLKETQYF	TGTGCCAGCAGCTTGAAAGAGACCCAGTACTTC
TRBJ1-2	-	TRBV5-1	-	CASSPDTDYGYTF	TGCGCCAGCAGCCCGGACACCGACTATGGCTACACCTTC
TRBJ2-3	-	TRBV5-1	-	CASSDYRAGDTQYF	TGCGCCAGCAGCGATTACCGGGCCGGAGATACGCAGTATTTT
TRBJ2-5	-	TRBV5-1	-	CASSLAGETQYF	TGCGCCAGCAGCTTGGCCGGGGAGACCCAGTACTTC
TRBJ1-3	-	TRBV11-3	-	CASSLGHGENTIYF	TGTGCCAGCAGCTTAGGACATGGCGAAAACACCATATATTTT
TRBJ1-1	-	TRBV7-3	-	CASSPPPSGDPSEAFF	TGTGCCAGCAGCCCACCCCCCAGTGGGGACCCGTCTGAAGCTTTCTTT
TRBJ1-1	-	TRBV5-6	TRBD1	CASSIRQGSEAFF	TGTGCCAGCAGCATTAGACAGGGAAGTGAAGCTTTCTTT
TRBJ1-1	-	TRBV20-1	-	CSASGGVITEAFF	TGCAGTGCTAGTGGGGGGGTAATCACTGAAGCTTTCTTT
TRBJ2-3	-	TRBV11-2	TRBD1	CASSLAGTGGIGSTDTQYF	TGTGCCAGCAGCTTAGCCGGCACAGGGGGCATCGGCAGCACAGATACGCAGTATTTT
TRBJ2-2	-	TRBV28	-	CAGMATNTGELFF	TGTGCTGGGATGGCAACGAACACCGGGGAGCTGTTTTTT
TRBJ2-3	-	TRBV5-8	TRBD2	CASTAGWGTDTQYF	TGTGCCAGCACAGCGGGGTGGGGCACAGATACGCAGTATTTT
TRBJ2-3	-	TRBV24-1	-	CATSDSRTGTDTQYF	TGTGCCACCAGTGATTCCAGGACAGGCACAGATACGCAGTATTTT
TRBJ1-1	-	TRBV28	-	CASSPPQVSEAFF	TGTGCCAGCAGTCCCCCACAGGTGTCTGAAGCTTTCTTT
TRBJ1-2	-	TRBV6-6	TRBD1	CASRIRGQGDYGYTF	TGTGCCAGCAGAATTCGCGGACAGGGCGACTATGGCTACACCTTC
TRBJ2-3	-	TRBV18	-	CASSQRGGHDTQYF	TGTGCCAGCTCACAGCGTGGGGGGCACGATACGCAGTATTTT
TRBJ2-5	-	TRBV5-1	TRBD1	CASTGTGGFQETQYF	TGCGCCAGTACCGGGACAGGGGGTTTCCAAGAGACCCAGTACTTC
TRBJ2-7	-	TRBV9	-	CASSVGPGKANEQYF	TGTGCCAGCAGCGTAGGGCCCGGTAAAGCAAACGAGCAGTACTTC
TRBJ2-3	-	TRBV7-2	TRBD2	CASSLTSGGLTDTQYF	TGTGCCAGCAGCTTAACTAGCGGGGGGCTCACAGATACGCAGTATTTT
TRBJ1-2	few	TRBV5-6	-	CASSPGDYGYTF	TGTGCCAGCAGCCCCGGGGACTATGGCTACACCTTC
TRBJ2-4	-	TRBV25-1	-	CASSGYLFGPQYF	TGTGCCAGCAGTGGCTACCTCTTCGGGCCTCAGTACTTC
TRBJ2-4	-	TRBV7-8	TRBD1	CASSLDRGDIQYF	TGTGCCAGCAGCTTAGACAGGGGTGACATTCAGTACTTC
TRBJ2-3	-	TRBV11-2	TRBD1	CASSARGQGGDTDTQYF	TGTGCCAGCAGCGCACGGGGACAGGGAGGGGACACAGATACGCAGTATTTT
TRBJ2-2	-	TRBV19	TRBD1	CASSTRTGASSGELFF	TGTGCCAGTAGTACGAGGACAGGGGCGAGTTCCGGGGAGCTGTTTTTT
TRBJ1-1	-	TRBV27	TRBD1	CASSLAPGQRNTEAFF	TGTGCCAGCAGTTTAGCCCCGGGACAGAGGAACACTGAAGCTTTCTTT
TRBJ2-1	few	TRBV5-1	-	CASSLTVPYNEQFF	TGCGCCAGCAGCTTGACGGTCCCCTACAATGAGCAGTTCTTC
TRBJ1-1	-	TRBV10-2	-	CASKRQANTEAFF	TGCGCCAGCAAGAGGCAGGCTAACACTGAAGCTTTCTTT
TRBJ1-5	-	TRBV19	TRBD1	CASSGTGSLNQPQHF	TGTGCCAGTAGCGGGACAGGATCGCTGAATCAGCCCCAGCATTTT
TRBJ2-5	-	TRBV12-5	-	CPTPVERETQYF	TGTCCGACCCCAGTCGAAAGGGAGACCCAGTACTTC
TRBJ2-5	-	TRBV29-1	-	CSVVRGSGRETQYF	TGCAGCGTTGTAAGGGGCTCGGGGCGAGAGACCCAGTACTTC
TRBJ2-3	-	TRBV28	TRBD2	CASTSGGAYLTQYF	TGTGCCAGCACTAGCGGGGGGGCCTATTTGACGCAGTATTTT